This TCR beta chain was obtained from a study of siplizumab effects on memory and regulatory T cells. The CDR3 length is 14 residues. Germline lookup yields CDR1 SGHNT and CDR2 YYREEE (reference sequence). Trimming removed 4 bases from V and 3 bases from J; junction bases left unmatched: 4. Sequencing was performed with immunoSEQ multiplex PCR; in TCRdb, only in-frame clones are kept and a portion is missing. The sample shows approximately 48,000 clones, approximately 93% of them seen only once. The clonotype originates from a human donor in good health. Material for sequencing was CD8+ T cells sorted from blood. The chain uses TRBV5-4 and TRBJ2-7; TRBD2 matches 10 bases. CDR3 amino acids: CASSAGTSVYEQYF. CDR3 nucleotide sequence: TGTGCCAGCAGCGCTGGGACTAGCGTCTACGAGCAGTACTTC.